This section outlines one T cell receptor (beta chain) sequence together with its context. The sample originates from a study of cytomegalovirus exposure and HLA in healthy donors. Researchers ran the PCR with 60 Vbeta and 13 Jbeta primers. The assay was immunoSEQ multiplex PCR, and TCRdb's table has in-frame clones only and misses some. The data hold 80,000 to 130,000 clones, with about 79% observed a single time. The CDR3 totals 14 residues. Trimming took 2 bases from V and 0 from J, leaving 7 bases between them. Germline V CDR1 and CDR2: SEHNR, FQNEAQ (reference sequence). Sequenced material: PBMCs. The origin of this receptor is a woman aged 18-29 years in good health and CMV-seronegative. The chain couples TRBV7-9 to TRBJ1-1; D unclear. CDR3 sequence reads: CASSLIAMNTEAFF. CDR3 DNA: TGTGCCAGCAGCTTAATAGCCATGAACACTGAAGCTTTCTTT.